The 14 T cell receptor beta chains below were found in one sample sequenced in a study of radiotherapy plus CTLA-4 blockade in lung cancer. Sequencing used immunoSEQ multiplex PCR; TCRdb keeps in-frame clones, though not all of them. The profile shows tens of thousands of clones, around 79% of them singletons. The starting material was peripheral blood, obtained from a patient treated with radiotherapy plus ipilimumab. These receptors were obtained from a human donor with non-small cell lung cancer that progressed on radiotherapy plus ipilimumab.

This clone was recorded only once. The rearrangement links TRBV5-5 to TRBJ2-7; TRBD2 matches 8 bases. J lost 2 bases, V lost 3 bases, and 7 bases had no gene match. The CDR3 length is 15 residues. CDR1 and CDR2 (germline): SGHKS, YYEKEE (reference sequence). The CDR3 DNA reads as TGTGCCAGCAGCTCACCAGCGGGAGCTACCTACGAGCAGTACTTC. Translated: CASSSPAGATYEQYF.

The CDR3 DNA follows: TGTGCCAGCAGCTTGGAGGGGCGATCCTACGAGCAGTACTTC. Translation gives CASSLEGRSYEQYF. The rearrangement links TRBV7-9 to TRBJ2-7, with D maybe TRBD2 (6 bases). CDR1 is SEHNR and CDR2 is FQNEAQ in the germline V gene (reference sequence). The V end lost 3 bases, the J end lost 1 base, and 10 bases lay between the germline ends. This CDR3 has 14 amino acids. Drawing the rest from reference TRBV7-9 and TRBJ2-7, the complete variable domain is DTGVSQNPRHKITKRGQNVTFRCDPISEHNRLYWYRQTLGQGPEFLTYFQNEAQLEKSRLLSDRFSAERPKGSFSTLEIQRTEQGDSAMYLCASSLEGRSYEQYFGPGTRLTVT.

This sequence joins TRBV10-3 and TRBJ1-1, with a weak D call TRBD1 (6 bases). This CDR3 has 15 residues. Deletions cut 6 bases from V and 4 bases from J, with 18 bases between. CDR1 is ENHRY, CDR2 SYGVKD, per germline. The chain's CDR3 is CAIRGPGTRGTEAFF. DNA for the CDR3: TGTGCCATCAGGGGGCCAGGGACAAGAGGCACTGAAGCTTTCTTT.

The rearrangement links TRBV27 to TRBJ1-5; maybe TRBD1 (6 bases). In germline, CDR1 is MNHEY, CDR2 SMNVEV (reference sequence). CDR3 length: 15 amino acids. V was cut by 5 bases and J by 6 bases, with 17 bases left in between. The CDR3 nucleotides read TGTGCCAGCAGTCTACAGGGTGGGTATCTTCAGCCCCAGCATTTT. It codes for CASSLQGGYLQPQHF.

The CDR3 here is CASSQFEEGETQYF. CDR3 DNA sequence: TGTGCCAGCAGCCAATTTGAGGAGGGAGAGACCCAGTACTTC. The chain recombines TRBV16 with TRBJ2-5; D possibly corresponds to TRBD2 (6 bases). V lost 1 base and J 4 bases, leaving 10 bases between the germline ends. The CDR3 consists of 14 residues. The V gene's germline CDR1 is KGHSY and CDR2 FQNENV.

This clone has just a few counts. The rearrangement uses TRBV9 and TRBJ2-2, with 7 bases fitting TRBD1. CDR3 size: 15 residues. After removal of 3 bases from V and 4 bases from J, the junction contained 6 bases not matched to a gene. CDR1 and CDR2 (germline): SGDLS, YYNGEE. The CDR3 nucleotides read TGTGCCAGCAGCGCCTCGACAGGGTTCACCGGGGAGCTGTTTTTT. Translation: CASSASTGFTGELFF.

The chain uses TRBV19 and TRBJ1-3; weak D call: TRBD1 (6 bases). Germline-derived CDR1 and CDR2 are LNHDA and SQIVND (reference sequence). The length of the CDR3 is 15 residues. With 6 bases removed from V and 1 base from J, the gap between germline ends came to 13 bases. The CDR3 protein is CASSRLDRSGNTIYF. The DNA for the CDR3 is TGTGCCAGTAGCCGACTCGACAGGTCTGGAAACACCATATATTTT.

CDR3: CASSLERGPIYEQYF. CDR3 coding DNA: TGTGCCAGCAGCTTAGAAAGGGGACCCATCTACGAGCAGTACTTC. The chain is built from TRBV7-6 and TRBJ2-7, with D tentatively TRBD1 or TRBD2 (5 bases each). The germline gives CDR1 SGHVS, CDR2 FNYEAQ. Trimming removed 1 base from V and 3 bases from J, with 13 bases in between. There are 15 residues in the CDR3.

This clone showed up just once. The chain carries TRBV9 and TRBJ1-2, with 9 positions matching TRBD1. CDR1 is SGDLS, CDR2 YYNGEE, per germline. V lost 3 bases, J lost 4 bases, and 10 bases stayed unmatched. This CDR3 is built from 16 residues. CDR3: CASSGVDRGRTYGYTF. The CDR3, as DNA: TGTGCCAGCAGCGGAGTCGACAGGGGGAGGACCTATGGCTACACCTTC.

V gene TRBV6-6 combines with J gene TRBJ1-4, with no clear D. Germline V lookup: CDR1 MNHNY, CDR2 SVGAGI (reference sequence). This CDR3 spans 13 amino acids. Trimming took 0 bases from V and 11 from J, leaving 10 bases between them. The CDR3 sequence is CASSYSPLGKLFF. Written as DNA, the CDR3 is TGTGCCAGCAGTTACTCTCCTTTAGGGAAACTGTTTTTT.

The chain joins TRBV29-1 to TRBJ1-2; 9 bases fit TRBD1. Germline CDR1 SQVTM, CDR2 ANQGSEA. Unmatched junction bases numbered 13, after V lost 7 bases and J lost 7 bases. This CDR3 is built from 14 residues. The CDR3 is CSGSGQGLSSGYTF. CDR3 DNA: TGCAGCGGGTCGGGACAGGGACTTAGCTCTGGCTACACCTTC. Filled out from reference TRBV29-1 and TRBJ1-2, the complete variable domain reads SAVISQKPSRDICQRGTSLTIQCQVDSQVTMMFWYRQQPGQSLTLIATANQGSEATYESGFVIDKFPISRPNLTFSTLTVSNMSPEDSSIYLCSGSGQGLSSGYTFGSGTRLTVV.

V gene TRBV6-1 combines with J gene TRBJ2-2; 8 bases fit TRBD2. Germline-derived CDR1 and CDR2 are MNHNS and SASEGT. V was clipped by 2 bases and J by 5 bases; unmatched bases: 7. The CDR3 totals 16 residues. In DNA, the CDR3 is TGTGCCAGCAGTGAATTAAAGCGGGGGACAACCGGGGAGCTGTTTTTT. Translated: CASSELKRGTTGELFF.

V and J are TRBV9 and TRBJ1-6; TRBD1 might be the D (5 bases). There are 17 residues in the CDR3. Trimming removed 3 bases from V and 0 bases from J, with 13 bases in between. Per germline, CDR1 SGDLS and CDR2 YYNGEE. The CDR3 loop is CASSAEGYSSYNSPLHF. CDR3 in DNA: TGTGCCAGCAGCGCTGAGGGGTATAGCTCCTATAATTCACCCCTCCACTTT.

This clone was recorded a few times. The CDR3 DNA sequence: TGTGCCAGCAGCTTATTGGCAGGGAAAAATCAGCCCCAGCATTTT. Translating it yields CASSLLAGKNQPQHF. This sequence joins TRBV7-2 and TRBJ1-5, with a weak D call TRBD1 (5 bases). The V and J ends lost 2 bases and 4 bases respectively, with 12 bases between them. This CDR3 is 15 amino acids long. From germline, CDR1 is SGHTA and CDR2 FQGNSA.